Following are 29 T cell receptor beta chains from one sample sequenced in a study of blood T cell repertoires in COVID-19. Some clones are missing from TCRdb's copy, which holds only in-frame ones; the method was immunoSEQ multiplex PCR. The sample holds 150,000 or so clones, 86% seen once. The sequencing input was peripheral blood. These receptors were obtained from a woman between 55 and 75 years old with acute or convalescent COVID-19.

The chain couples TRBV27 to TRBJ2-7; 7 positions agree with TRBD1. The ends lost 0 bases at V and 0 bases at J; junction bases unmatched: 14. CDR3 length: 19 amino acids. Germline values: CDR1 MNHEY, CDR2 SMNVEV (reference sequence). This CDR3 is CASSLSRTRGQVRSYEQYF. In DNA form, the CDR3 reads TGTGCCAGCAGTTTATCGAGAACCAGAGGACAGGTTCGCTCCTACGAGCAGTACTTC.

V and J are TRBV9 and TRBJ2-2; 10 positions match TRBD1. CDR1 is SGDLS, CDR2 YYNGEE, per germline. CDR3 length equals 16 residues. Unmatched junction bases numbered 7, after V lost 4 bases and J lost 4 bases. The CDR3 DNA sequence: TGTGCCAGCAGCTTGACAGGGGGCGCGTTCACCGGGGAGCTGTTTTTT. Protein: CASSLTGGAFTGELFF.

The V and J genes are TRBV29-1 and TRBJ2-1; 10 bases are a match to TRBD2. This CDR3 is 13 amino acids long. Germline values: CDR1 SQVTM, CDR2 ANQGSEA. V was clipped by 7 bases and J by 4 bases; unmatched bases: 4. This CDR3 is CSAGLAKYNEQFF. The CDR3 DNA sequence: TGCAGCGCGGGACTAGCGAAATACAATGAGCAGTTCTTC.

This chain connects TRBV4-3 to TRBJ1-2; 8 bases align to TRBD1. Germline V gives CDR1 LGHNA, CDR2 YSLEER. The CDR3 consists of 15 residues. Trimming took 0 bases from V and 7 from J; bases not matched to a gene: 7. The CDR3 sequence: CASSQDPQGASGYTF. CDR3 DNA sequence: TGCGCCAGCAGCCAAGATCCGCAGGGGGCTTCTGGCTACACCTTC.

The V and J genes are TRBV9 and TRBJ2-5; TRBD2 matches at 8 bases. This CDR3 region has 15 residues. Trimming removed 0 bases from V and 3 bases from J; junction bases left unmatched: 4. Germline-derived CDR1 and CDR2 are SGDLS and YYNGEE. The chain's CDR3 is CASSVGGTREETQYF. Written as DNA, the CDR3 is TGTGCCAGCAGCGTAGGCGGGACTAGAGAAGAGACCCAGTACTTC.

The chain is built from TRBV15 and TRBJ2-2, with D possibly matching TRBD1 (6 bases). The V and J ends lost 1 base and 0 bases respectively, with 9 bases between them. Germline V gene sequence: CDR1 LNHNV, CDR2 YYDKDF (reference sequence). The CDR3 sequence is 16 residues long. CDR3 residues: CATSRARGTNTGELFF. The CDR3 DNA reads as TGTGCCACCAGCAGAGCCAGGGGCACGAACACCGGGGAGCTGTTTTTT.

CDR3 nucleotides: TGTGCCAGCAGCTTGGTTGGGCAGGGTGGCGGGGAGCTGTTTTTT. Its translation: CASSLVGQGGGELFF. The chain carries TRBV5-6 and TRBJ2-2; a possible D gene is TRBD1 (5 bases). V was trimmed by 0 bases and J by 7 bases, leaving 13 bases between them. This CDR3 region has 15 residues. The germline V gene has CDR1 SGHDT and CDR2 YYEEEE.

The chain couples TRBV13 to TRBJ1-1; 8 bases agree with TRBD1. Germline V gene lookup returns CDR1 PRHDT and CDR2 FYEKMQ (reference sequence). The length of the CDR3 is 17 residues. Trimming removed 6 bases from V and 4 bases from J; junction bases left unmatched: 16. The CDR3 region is CASSPKSSGGAGTEAFF. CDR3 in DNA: TGTGCCAGCAGTCCAAAATCCTCAGGGGGCGCGGGCACTGAAGCTTTCTTT.

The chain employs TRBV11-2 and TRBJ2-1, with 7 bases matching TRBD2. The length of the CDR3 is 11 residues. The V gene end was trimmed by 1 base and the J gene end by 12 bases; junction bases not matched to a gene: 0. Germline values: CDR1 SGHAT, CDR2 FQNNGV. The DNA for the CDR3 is TGTGCCAGCAGCTTAGCGGGGGGGCAGTTCTTC. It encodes CASSLAGGQFF.

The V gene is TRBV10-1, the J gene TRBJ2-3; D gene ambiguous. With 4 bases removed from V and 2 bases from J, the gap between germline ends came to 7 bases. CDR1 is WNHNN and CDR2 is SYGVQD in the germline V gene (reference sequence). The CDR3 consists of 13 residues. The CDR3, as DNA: TGCGCCAGCAGTGTGGCAGACACAGATACGCAGTATTTT. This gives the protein CASSVADTDTQYF.

CDR3 region: CASSSTLGTDTQYF. In nucleotides, the CDR3 is TGTGCCAGCAGCTCGACTCTCGGCACAGATACGCAGTATTTT. This chain uses TRBV7-2 with TRBJ2-3; D gene unclear. Germline-derived CDR1 and CDR2 are SGHTA and FQGNSA. V gave up 4 bases and J gave up 1 base, with 9 bases separating them. The CDR3 spans 14 residues. Based on the CDR3 plus reference TRBV7-2 and TRBJ2-3, the full variable domain is GAGVSQSPSNKVTEKGKDVELRCDPISGHTALYWYRQSLGQGLEFLIYFQGNSAPDKSGLPSDRFSAERTGGSVSTLTIQRTQQEDSAVYLCASSSTLGTDTQYFGPGTRLTVL.

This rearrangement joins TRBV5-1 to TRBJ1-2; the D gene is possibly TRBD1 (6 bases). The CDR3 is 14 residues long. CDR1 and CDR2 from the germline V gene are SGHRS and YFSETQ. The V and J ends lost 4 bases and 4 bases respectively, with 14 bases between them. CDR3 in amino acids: CASSARQEPYGYTF. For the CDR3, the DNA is TGCGCCAGCAGCGCCCGACAGGAACCCTATGGCTACACCTTC.

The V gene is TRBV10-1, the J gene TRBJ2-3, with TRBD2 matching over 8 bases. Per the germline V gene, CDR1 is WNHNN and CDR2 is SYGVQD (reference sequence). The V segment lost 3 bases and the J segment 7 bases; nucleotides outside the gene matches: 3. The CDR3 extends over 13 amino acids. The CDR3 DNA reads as TGCGCCAGCAGTGAAGGACTAGCAAATACGCAGTATTTT. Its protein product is CASSEGLANTQYF.

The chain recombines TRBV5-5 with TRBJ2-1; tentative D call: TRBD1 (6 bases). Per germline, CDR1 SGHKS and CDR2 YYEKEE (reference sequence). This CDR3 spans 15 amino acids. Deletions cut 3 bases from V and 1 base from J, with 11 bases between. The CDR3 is CASSSGQRSYNEQFF. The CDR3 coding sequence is TGTGCCAGCAGCTCAGGACAGCGATCCTACAATGAGCAGTTCTTC.

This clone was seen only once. CDR3 in amino acids: CASGGTLTDTQYF. CDR3 sequence (DNA): TGCGCCAGCGGCGGGACCCTCACAGATACGCAGTATTTT. The chain links TRBV10-1 to TRBJ2-3, with D tentatively TRBD2 (6 bases). V was cut by 8 bases and J by 2 bases, with 11 bases left in between. The CDR3 totals 13 residues. Germline assignment: CDR1 WNHNN and CDR2 SYGVQD (reference sequence).

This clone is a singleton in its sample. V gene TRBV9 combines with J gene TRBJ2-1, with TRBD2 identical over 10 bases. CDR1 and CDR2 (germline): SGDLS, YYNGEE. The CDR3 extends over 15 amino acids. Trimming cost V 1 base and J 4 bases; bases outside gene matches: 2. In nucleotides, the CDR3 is TGTGCCAGCAGCGTATCTAGCGGGGGTTACAATGAGCAGTTCTTC. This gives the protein CASSVSSGGYNEQFF.

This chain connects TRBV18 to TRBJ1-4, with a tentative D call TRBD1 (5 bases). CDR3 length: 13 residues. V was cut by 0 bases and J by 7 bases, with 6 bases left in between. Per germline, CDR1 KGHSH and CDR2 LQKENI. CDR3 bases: TGTGCCAGCTCACCACCGGGGGGTGAAAAACTGTTTTTT. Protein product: CASSPPGGEKLFF.

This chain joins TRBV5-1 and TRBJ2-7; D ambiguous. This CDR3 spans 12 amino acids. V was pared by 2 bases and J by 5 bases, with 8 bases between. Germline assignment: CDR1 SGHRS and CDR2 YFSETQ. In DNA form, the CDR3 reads TGCGCCAGCAGCTTTGAGAACCACGAGCAGTACTTC. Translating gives CASSFENHEQYF.

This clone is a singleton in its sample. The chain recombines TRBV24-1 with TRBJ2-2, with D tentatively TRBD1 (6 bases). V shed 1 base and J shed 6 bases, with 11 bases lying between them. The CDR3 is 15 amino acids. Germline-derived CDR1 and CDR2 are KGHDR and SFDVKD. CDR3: CATSDFLQGAGELFF. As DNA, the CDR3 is TGTGCCACCAGTGATTTCCTACAGGGCGCCGGGGAGCTGTTTTTT.

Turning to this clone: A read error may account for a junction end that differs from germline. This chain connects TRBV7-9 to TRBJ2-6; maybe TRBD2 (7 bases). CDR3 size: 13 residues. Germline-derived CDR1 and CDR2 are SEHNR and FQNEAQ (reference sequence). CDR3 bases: TGTGCCAGCAGCCCTAGGGGGGGCAACGTCCTGACTTTC. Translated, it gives CASSPRGGNVLTF.

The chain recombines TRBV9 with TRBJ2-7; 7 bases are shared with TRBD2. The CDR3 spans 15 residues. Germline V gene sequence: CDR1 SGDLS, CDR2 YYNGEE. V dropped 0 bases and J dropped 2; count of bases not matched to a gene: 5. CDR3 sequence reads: CASSVEASGTYEQYF. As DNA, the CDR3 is TGTGCCAGCAGCGTAGAGGCTAGCGGAACCTACGAGCAGTACTTC.

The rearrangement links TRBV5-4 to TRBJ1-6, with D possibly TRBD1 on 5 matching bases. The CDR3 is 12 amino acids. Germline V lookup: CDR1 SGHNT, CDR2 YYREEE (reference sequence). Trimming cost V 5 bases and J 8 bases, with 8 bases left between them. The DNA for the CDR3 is TGTGCCAGCAGGATAGGGGATTCACCCCTCCACTTT. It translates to CASRIGDSPLHF.

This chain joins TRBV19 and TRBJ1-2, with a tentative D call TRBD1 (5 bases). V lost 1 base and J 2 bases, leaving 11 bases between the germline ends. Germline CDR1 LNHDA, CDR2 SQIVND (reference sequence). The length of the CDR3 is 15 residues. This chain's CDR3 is CASSIGAGMNYGYTF. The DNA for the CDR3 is TGTGCCAGTAGTATAGGAGCAGGGATGAACTATGGCTACACCTTC.

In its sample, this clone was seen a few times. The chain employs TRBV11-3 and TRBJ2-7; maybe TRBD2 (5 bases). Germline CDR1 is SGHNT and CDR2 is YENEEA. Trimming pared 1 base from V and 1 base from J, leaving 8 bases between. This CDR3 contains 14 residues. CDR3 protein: CASSLVRVSYEQYF. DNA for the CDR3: TGTGCCAGCAGCTTAGTGAGGGTTTCCTACGAGCAGTACTTC.

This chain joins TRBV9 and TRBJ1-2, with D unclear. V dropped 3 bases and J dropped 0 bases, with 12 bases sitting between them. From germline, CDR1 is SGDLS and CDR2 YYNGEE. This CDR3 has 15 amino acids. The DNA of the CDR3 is TGTGCCAGCAGCGACGCGAGGATGGCTAACTATGGCTACACCTTC. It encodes CASSDARMANYGYTF.

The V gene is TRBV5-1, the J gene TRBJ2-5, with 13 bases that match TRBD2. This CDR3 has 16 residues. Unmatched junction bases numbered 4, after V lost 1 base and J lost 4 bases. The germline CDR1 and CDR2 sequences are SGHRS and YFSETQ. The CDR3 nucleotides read TGCGCCAGCAGCTTGACTAGCGGGGGGGCCGGAGAGACCCAGTACTTC. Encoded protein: CASSLTSGGAGETQYF.

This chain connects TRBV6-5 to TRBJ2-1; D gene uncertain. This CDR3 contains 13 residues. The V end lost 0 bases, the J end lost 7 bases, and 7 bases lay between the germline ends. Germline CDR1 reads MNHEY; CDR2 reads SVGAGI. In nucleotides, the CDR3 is TGTGCCAGCAGTTACTCGACGGAGAATGAGCAGTTCTTC. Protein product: CASSYSTENEQFF.

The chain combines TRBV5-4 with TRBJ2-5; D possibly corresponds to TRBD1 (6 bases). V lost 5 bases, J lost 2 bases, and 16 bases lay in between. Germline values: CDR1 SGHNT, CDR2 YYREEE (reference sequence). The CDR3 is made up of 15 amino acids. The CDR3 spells CASRSDRDMQETQYF. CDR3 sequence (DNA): TGTGCCAGCAGAAGCGACCGGGACATGCAAGAGACCCAGTACTTC. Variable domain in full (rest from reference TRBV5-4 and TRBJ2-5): ETGVTQSPTHLIKTRGQQVTLRCSSQSGHNTVSWYQQALGQGPQFIFQYYREEENGRGNFPPRFSGLQFPNYSSELNVNALELDDSALYLCASRSDRDMQETQYFGPGTRLLVL.

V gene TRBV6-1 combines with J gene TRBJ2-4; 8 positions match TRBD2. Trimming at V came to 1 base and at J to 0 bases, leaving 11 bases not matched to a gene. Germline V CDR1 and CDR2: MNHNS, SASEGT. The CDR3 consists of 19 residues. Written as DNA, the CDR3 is TGTGCCAGCAGTGAAGTGGGACTAGTTTCCCCTTTAGCCAAAAACATTCAGTACTTC. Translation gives CASSEVGLVSPLAKNIQYF.